Here is one T cell receptor (beta chain) with its context. The antigen this receptor binds is unknown. Base-call qualities are not available, and no considerably larger clone is one nucleotide away. This entry belongs to a study of CD8+ T cells in alopecia areata listed by TCRdb under 2018. Study-wide context: Treated patients were enrolled in an open-label pilot trial of oral tofacitinib, 5 to 10 mg twice daily, for moderate-to-severe alopecia areata. Tofacitinib was given for 6 to 18 months, followed by 6 months of follow-up off drug to assess delayed response and recurrence. Disease severity in treated patients was measured with the SALT score, which quantifies the percentage of affected scalp surface area. In both human patients and the C3H/HeJ mouse model, the study applied high-throughput TCRbeta sequencing to look at T cell clonal expansion in alopecia areata. Scalp tissue and sorted CD4+ and CD8+ peripheral blood T cells from patchy and totalis/universalis alopecia areata patients and from healthy controls were covered by human TCRbeta sequencing. Biopsies were taken from tofacitinib-treated patients at baseline and at 4 and 24 weeks of treatment, and a later scalp biopsy was taken in several of the tofacitinib-treated patients. Clonality in the scalp was compared among normal scalp (n=4), patchy alopecia areata scalp (n=8), and alopecia totalis/universalis scalp (n=8). RNA was obtained with the PAXgene miRNA kit for fixed scalp, the miRNeasy kit for PBMCs, and the RNeasy kit for mouse skin. Amplification of TCRbeta CDR3 regions was done by immunoSEQ multiplex PCR using 35 Vbeta forward primers and 13 Jbeta reverse primers.

The intended sense of this specimen's time point label: about four weeks on oral tofacitinib. The treatment or condition tag for this specimen amounts to: oral pan-JAK inhibitor, 5-10 mg twice daily. Lesional scalp punch biopsies and peripheral blood were obtained from alopecia areata patients. PBMCs were isolated by density centrifugation and stained for CD3, CD4 and CD8, after which CD4+ and CD8+ T cells were sorted on a FACSAria. Points the paper makes about the study in general: Shared TCR sequences between patients were less evident than in mice, which may be partly attributable to HLA diversity in the patient population. Higher clonality and more expanded CD8+ clones were observed in lesional scalp than in normal scalp, particularly in alopecia totalis/universalis, a finding suggestive of antigenic drive. Because the treated cohort was small and had just a single nonresponder, larger studies are needed to establish links between baseline CD8+ expansion and response. Tofacitinib significantly decreased scalp clonality and the number of expanded CD8+ clones among the top 100 scalp clones. Resident alphabeta T cells in normal human skin are also sequenced, complicating scalp TCR repertoire analysis, unlike mouse skin dominated by gammadelta T cells. Many expanded lesional clones were found to persist in scalp and blood during tofacitinib treatment, and relapse after treatment cessation may be partly explained by this persistence.

The CDR3 runs 13 residues from the cysteine to the phenylalanine. Only the CDR3 part of the read is kept: 39 bases, read in frame from the first base. The germline V gene supplies CDR1 SQVTM and CDR2 ANQGSEA. V drops 7 bases and J drops 8 bases, leaving 17 bases in between. Library construction relied on the immunoSEQ multiplex PCR assay. To provide template for TCR sequencing, every sample had RNA extracted and reverse transcribed into cDNA. SuperScript III was used to make first-strand cDNA, primed with a 2:1 mix of oligo-dT and random hexamers. A synthetic immune receptor repertoire was used to assess amplification bias, and residual bias was removed computationally. The study's own analysis went as follows. After raw reads were preprocessed to remove errors, the CDR3 was defined following IMGT conventions as running from the conserved cysteine to phenylalanine. Clonality was computed as 1 minus the Shannon entropy, with the entropy normalized by log2 of the number of productive unique TCRs. Whether scalp clones were CD4 or CD8 was inferred by matching scalp TCRbeta sequences against CD4 and CD8 repertoires sorted from blood. The clones in this table, taken by TCRdb from immuneACCESS, are in-frame only. Not every clone is retained; where verified, under half of the shortfall comes from an unresolved V gene, and the cause of the rest is unknown. That table is the source of V, J and clone size, and D and trimming were worked out from the DNA. A total of 70,000 or so clones appear in this sample, over 25% of them only once. Approximately 15% of the sample goes to the ten largest clones.

The chain links TRBV29-1 with TRBJ1-4; the D segment could be TRBD1, given 6 matching bases. The sample consisted of CD8+ T cells sorted from blood, taken at week 4, from a patient treated with tofacitinib. This TCR derives from a human donor with alopecia areata. Here the CDR3 is given as CSAIWTAEEKLFF. The nucleotide sequence reads TGCAGCGCCATATGGACAGCGGAGGAAAAACTGTTTTTT.